The clone carrying this TCR beta chain was seen a handful of times. This sample is drawn from a study of control samples from healthy donors and cancer patients. The data were produced by immunoSEQ multiplex PCR, yet TCRdb's version contains in-frame clones alone and is incomplete. The sample yields about 180,000 clones, 85% to 95% seen once. The sequence derives from a woman between 18 and 30 years old in good health. The sequenced sample consisted of blood.

The CDR3 region has the DNA TGCGCCAGCAGCCAAGATTACGACTCTTCGGGGGATCAGCCCCAGCATTTT. Translated, it gives CASSQDYDSSGDQPQHF. This chain uses TRBV4-1 with TRBJ1-5; D may be TRBD1 (5 bases). Trimming took off 0 bases at V and 5 bases at J, with 17 bases between the two ends. CDR1 and CDR2 (germline): MGHRA, YSYEKL. The CDR3 has 17 amino acids.